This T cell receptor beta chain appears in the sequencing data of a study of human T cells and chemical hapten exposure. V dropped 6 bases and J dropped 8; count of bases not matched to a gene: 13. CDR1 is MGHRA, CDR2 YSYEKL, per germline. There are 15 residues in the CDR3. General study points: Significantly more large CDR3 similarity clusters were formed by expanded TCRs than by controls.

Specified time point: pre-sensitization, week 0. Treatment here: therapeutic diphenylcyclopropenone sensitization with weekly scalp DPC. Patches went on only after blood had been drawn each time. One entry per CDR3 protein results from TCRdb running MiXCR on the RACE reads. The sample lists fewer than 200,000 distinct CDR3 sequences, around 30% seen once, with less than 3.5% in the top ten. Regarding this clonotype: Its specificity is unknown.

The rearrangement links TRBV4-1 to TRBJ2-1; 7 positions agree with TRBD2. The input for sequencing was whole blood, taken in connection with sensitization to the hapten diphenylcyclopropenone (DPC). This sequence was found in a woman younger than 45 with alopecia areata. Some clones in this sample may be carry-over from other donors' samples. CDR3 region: CASSPSGPPGDEQFF. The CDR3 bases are TGCGCCAGCAGTCCTAGCGGACCTCCCGGGGATGAGCAGTTCTTC.